This T cell receptor beta chain was recovered during a study of OX40 agonist ivuxolimab in advanced cancers. Study-level background: Patients were treated with intravenous ivuxolimab, dosed at 0.01 to 10 mg/kg and infused every 2 weeks.

Study results and caveats: CD4+ and CD8+ blood T cells expanded clonally by week 6 at 0.1 to 3.0 mg/kg.

The protocol was immunoSEQ multiplex PCR, while the TCRdb copy is restricted to in-frame clones and leaves out a portion. The data show roughly 62,000 clones, roughly 82% seen once. A note on this clone: The antigen remains unidentified.

This TCR was recovered from an adult with an advanced solid tumor such as melanoma, head and neck, liver or kidney cancer. Sample: CD4+ or CD8+ T cells sorted from blood, taken in a trial of the OX40 agonist ivuxolimab.

The chain's CDR3 is CASGIAGGPHNEQFF. CDR3 bases: TGTGCCAGCGGGATAGCGGGGGGGCCACACAATGAGCAGTTCTTC. This chain connects TRBV6-5 to TRBJ2-1, with 11 bases identical to TRBD2. Germline V CDR1 and CDR2: MNHEY, SVGAGI. J was trimmed by 5 bases and V by 8 bases; bases with no gene match: 8. This CDR3 contains 15 residues.